These 20 T cell receptor beta chains were sequenced from one sample in a study of blood T cells in healthy people across ages. Next came a second PCR, run for about 6 to 11 cycles, which used a sample-barcoded 5' primer along with a J-beta primer mix. TCRdb re-called the 5' RACE reads with MiXCR, one entry per CDR3 protein. The data show some 760,000 distinct CDR3 sequences, with around 25% seen just once and around 9.2% held by the top ten. These data are also associated with another study on T cells of mothers and their children.

Sequencing was done on a sample of blood. The source of these receptors is a boy aged 5-17 years in good health.

This clonotype was seen a handful of times. The V gene is TRBV29-1, the J gene TRBJ1-1; D gene uncertain. Trimming pared 7 bases from V and 3 bases from J, leaving 12 bases between. CDR1 SQVTM and CDR2 ANQGSEA come from the germline V gene. The CDR3 is made up of 12 amino acids. CDR3 protein: CSAVGRHTEAFF. The CDR3 DNA is TGCAGCGCGGTCGGTCGGCACACTGAAGCTTTCTTT.

J is TRBJ1-1 and V is TRBV7-9; 7 nucleotides align to TRBD1. The CDR3 has 14 amino acids. Germline lookup yields CDR1 SEHNR and CDR2 FQNEAQ (reference sequence). V lost 5 bases, J lost 6 bases, and 9 bases stayed unmatched. The CDR3 DNA is TGTGCCAGCAGCGCCCAACAGGGGATCCCTGAAGCTTTCTTT. It yields the protein CASSAQQGIPEAFF.

This clonotype was seen more than once but under ten times. The chain joins TRBV25-1 to TRBJ2-5; weak D call: TRBD1 (5 bases). The CDR3 spans 13 residues. V gave up 1 base and J gave up 5 bases, with 8 bases separating them. From germline, CDR1 is MGHDK and CDR2 SYGVNS. The CDR3 here is CASSEWGVETQYF. In DNA, the CDR3 is TGTGCCAGCAGTGAATGGGGCGTGGAGACCCAGTACTTC.

The chain joins TRBV20-1 to TRBJ2-5, with a tentative D call TRBD1 (6 bases). The V and J ends lost 7 bases and 5 bases respectively, with 14 bases between them. Germline V gives CDR1 DFQATT, CDR2 SNEGSKA (reference sequence). This CDR3 has 12 residues. The chain's CDR3 is CSVRGSEETQYF. Written as DNA, the CDR3 is TGCAGTGTAAGGGGGAGTGAGGAGACCCAGTACTTC.

The V and J genes are TRBV6-6 and TRBJ2-5; TRBD1 aligns across 7 bases. The closer fit of TRBJ2-7 to the DNA end suggests the J call may be wrong. This CDR3 is 13 amino acids long. Looked up from germline, CDR1 is MNHNY and CDR2 is SVGAGI (reference sequence). CDR3 bases: TGTGCCAGCAGTTATTACCAGGGGGACGAGCAGTACTTC. Residues: CASSYYQGDEQYF.

In nucleotides, the CDR3 is TGTGCCAGCAGCCAAGAACGACCTCCGAATGAGCAGTTCTTC. The encoded protein is CASSQERPPNEQFF. The V gene is TRBV4-2, the J gene TRBJ2-1; no reliable D call. The CDR3 has 14 residues. V dropped 0 bases and J dropped 7 bases, with 10 bases sitting between them. CDR1 LGHNA and CDR2 YNFKEQ come from the germline V gene.

This clonotype has more than one count but fewer than ten. J is TRBJ2-2 and V is TRBV2; D possibly uses TRBD1 or TRBD2 (5 bases each). Germline V gives CDR1 SNHLY, CDR2 FYNNEI. V lost 4 bases, J lost 6 bases, and 9 bases lay in between. The CDR3 is 13 residues long. The CDR3 loop reads CASSVRGAGELFF. DNA for the CDR3: TGTGCCAGCAGTGTAAGAGGGGCCGGGGAGCTGTTTTTT.

This clonotype was recorded a few times. V and J are TRBV10-3 and TRBJ2-1, with 7 positions matching TRBD1. The CDR3 runs 16 residues. V lost 4 bases to trimming and J lost 5 bases; unmatched junction nucleotides: 11. Germline V CDR1 and CDR2: ENHRY, SYGVKD. As DNA, the CDR3 is TGTGCCATCAGTGCCCCGGAGGACAGGACGGACAATGAGCAGTTCTTC. Residues: CAISAPEDRTDNEQFF.

This clonotype was counted between two and nine times. The chain employs TRBV7-9 and TRBJ2-3, with a possible D match to TRBD2 (5 bases). Looked up from germline, CDR1 is SEHNR and CDR2 is FQNEAQ (reference sequence). V lost 3 bases, J lost 5 bases, and 15 bases lay in between. The CDR3 is 15 residues long. The CDR3 loop reads CASSFSRGREDTQYF. The CDR3 nucleotides read TGTGCCAGCAGCTTTTCTAGAGGGCGAGAAGATACGCAGTATTTT.

This clonotype appeared a few times. V and J are TRBV7-2 and TRBJ2-5; D is unresolved. This CDR3 comprises 14 residues. The germline gives CDR1 SGHTA, CDR2 FQGNSA. V lost 0 bases to trimming and J lost 0 bases, with 5 bases between them. In nucleotides, the CDR3 is TGTGCCAGCAGCTTAGCGGGGTACCAAGAGACCCAGTACTTC. Its translation is CASSLAGYQETQYF.

This chain connects TRBV4-3 to TRBJ2-2; 8 bases line up with TRBD1. Germline CDR1 and CDR2: LGHNA and YSLEER. The V segment lost 4 bases and the J segment 4 bases; nucleotides outside the gene matches: 5. CDR3 length: 15 residues. CDR3 nucleotides: TGCGCCAGCAGCCCCGACAGGGGACCCACCGGGGAGCTGTTTTTT. It is translated as CASSPDRGPTGELFF.

This rearrangement joins TRBV6-2 or TRBV6-3 to TRBJ2-1; TRBD1 matches 7 bases. V was pared by 6 bases and J by 4 bases, with 9 bases of the junction left unmatched. This CDR3 is 15 amino acids long. Germline V gene sequence: CDR1 MNHEY, CDR2 SVGEGT. CDR3 bases: TGTGCCAGCAGGATCCCGGGACAGCCGTACAATGAGCAGTTCTTC. Translation: CASRIPGQPYNEQFF.

This clonotype appeared a few times. This chain uses TRBV6-6 with TRBJ2-5, with D possibly being TRBD1 (6 bases). Germline V gives CDR1 MNHNY, CDR2 SVGAGI (reference sequence). The CDR3 consists of 14 residues. V lost 6 bases and J lost 4, with 15 bases in between. CDR3 sequence: CASSPVGRGETQYF. The CDR3, as DNA: TGTGCCAGCAGCCCCGTTGGCAGGGGAGAGACCCAGTACTTC.

This clonotype was counted between two and nine times. The chain recombines TRBV28 with TRBJ2-7; D might be TRBD1 (5 bases). The CDR3 extends over 14 amino acids. Trimming took off 8 bases at V and 4 bases at J, with 18 bases between the two ends. The V gene's germline CDR1 is MDHEN and CDR2 SYDVKM. The CDR3 loop is CASCCEGARYEQYF. CDR3 in DNA: TGTGCCAGCTGCTGTGAAGGGGCGAGGTACGAGCAGTACTTC.

The chain uses TRBV9 and TRBJ2-7, with D possibly being TRBD1 or TRBD2 (5 bases each). Germline CDR1 and CDR2: SGDLS and YYNGEE. The CDR3 runs to 15 residues. Trimming stripped 2 bases from V and 0 bases from J, with 12 bases between. DNA for the CDR3: TGTGCCAGCAGCGTCCAAGCGGACACCTCCTACGAGCAGTACTTC. It yields the protein CASSVQADTSYEQYF.

V and J are TRBV7-6 and TRBJ2-6, with D tentatively TRBD1 (6 bases). Per the germline V gene, CDR1 is SGHVS and CDR2 is FNYEAQ. The ends were cut back, 4 bases at V and 4 bases at J, with 17 bases in the middle. This CDR3 is 17 amino acids long. CDR3 DNA sequence: TGTGCCAGCAGCTCCCCAGGGGCAGCGACGGGGGCCAACGTCCTGACTTTC. Translating gives CASSSPGAATGANVLTF.

In its sample, this clonotype was seen a few times. This sequence joins TRBV18 and TRBJ1-5; 7 bases are a match to TRBD1. The trim removed 4 bases at V and 4 bases at J, leaving 7 bases unmatched. Germline V CDR1 and CDR2: KGHSH, LQKENI. The CDR3 runs 15 residues. Here the CDR3 reads CASSLRGRGNQPQHF. Written as DNA, the CDR3 is TGTGCCAGCTCACTGAGGGGGCGCGGGAATCAGCCCCAGCATTTT.

The chain uses TRBV7-9 and TRBJ2-7, with D uncertain. Per germline, CDR1 SEHNR and CDR2 FQNEAQ (reference sequence). The CDR3 covers 12 residues. Trimming stripped 3 bases from V and 5 bases from J, with 8 bases between. The CDR3 loop reads CASSFGNHEQYF. The CDR3 nucleotides are TGTGCCAGCAGCTTCGGTAACCACGAGCAGTACTTC.

This clonotype was detected only a few times. This chain joins TRBV19 and TRBJ2-3; no firm D call. Germline V lookup: CDR1 LNHDA, CDR2 SQIVND (reference sequence). This CDR3 region has 13 residues. The V end was cut by 5 bases, the J end by 4 bases, with 10 bases between. CDR3: CASSPLVSDTQYF. The DNA of the CDR3 is TGTGCCAGTAGTCCCCTCGTCTCAGATACGCAGTATTTT.

J is TRBJ2-1 and V is TRBV13; 12 positions match TRBD1. CDR3 length equals 14 residues. With 4 bases clipped from V and 10 bases from J, the junction kept 5 bases outside the gene matches. Looked up from germline, CDR1 is PRHDT and CDR2 is FYEKMQ (reference sequence). The CDR3 nucleotides read TGTGCCAGCAGCTCCGGGACAGGGGGCAGAGAGCAGTTCTTC. This sequence encodes CASSSGTGGREQFF.